What follows is one T cell receptor beta chain and its context. These data originate in a study of CD8 T cells in Susac syndrome. From blood CD8+ and CD4+ T cells, TCR beta sequences were generated. The multiple sclerosis controls were treatment-naive patients, and their relapsing-remitting disease was stable or active. It was negative isolation that provided the CD8+ and CD4+ T cells, whereas TEMRA cells were enriched by FACS. CDR1 and CDR2 (germline): SGHRS, YFSETQ. The CDR3 consists of 14 residues. V shed 5 bases, J shed 2 bases, and the junction held 5 bases outside the gene matches. When the RNA was reverse transcribed, random hexamers were used with an input of roughly 0.5 to 1 ug. The authors amplified TCR beta CDR3 across 54 Vbeta and 13 Jbeta using immunoSEQ multiplex PCR. TCRdb independently ran MiXCR on the immunoSEQ multiplex PCR reads; one entry per CDR3 protein. Of about 180,000 distinct CDR3 sequences listed, nearly 97% are singletons.

The origin of this receptor is a human donor with multiple sclerosis. V is TRBV5-1 and J is TRBJ2-7, with 9 bases fitting TRBD1. The specimen was CD4+ T cells from PBMCs. DNA for the CDR3: TGCGCCAGCAGTGTCGGGACAGGGACCTACGAGCAGTACTTC. This translates into CASSVGTGTYEQYF.